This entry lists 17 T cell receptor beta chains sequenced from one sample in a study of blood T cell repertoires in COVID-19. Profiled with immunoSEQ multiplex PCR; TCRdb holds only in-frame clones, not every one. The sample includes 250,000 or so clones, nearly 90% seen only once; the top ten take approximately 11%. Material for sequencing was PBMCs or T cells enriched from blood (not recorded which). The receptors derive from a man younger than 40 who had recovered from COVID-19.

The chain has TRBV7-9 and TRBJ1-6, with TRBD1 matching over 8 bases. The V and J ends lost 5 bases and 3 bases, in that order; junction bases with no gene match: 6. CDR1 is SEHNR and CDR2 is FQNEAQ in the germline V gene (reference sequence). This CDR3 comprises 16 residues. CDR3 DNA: TGTGCCAGCAGCCCGGACAGGGACCTCTATAATTCACCCCTCCACTTT. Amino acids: CASSPDRDLYNSPLHF.

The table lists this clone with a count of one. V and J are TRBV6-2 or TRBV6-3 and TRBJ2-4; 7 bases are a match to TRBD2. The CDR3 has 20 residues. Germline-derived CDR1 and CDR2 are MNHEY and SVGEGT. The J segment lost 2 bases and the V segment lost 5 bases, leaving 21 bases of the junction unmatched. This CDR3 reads CASSAAARLAVALTKNIQYF. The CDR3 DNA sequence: TGTGCCAGCAGTGCGGCCGCTCGGCTAGCGGTAGCGCTCACCAAAAACATTCAGTACTTC.

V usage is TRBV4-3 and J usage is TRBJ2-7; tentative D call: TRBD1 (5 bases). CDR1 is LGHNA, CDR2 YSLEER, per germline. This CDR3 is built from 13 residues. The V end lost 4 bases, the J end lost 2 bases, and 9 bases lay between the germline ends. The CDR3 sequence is CASSPGRAYEQYF. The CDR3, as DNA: TGCGCCAGCAGCCCAGGCAGGGCCTACGAGCAGTACTTC.

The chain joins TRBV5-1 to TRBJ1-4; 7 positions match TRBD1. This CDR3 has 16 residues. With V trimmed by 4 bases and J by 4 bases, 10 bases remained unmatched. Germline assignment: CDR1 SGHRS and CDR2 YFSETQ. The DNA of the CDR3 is TGCGCCAGCAGCAGGCCGGACAGGACTTTTAATGAAAAACTGTTTTTT. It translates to CASSRPDRTFNEKLFF. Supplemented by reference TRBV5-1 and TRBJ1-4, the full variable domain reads KAGVTQTPRYLIKTRGQQVTLSCSPISGHRSVSWYQQTPGQGLQFLFEYFSETQRNKGNFPGRFSGRQFSNSRSEMNVSTLELGDSALYLCASSRPDRTFNEKLFFGSGTQLSVL.

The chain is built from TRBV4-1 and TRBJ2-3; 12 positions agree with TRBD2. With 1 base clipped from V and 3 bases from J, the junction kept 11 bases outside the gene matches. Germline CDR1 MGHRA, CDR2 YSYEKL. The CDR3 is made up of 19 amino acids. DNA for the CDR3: TGCGCCAGCAGCCAAGTGGGGATCCCTAGCGGGAGGGGGACAGATACGCAGTATTTT. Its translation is CASSQVGIPSGRGTDTQYF.

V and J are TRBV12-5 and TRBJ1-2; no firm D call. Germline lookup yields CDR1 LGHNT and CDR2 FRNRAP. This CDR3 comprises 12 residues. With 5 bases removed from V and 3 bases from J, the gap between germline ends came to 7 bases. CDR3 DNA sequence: TGTGCTAGTGGTGCGCTTGACTATGGCTACACCTTC. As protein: CASGALDYGYTF.

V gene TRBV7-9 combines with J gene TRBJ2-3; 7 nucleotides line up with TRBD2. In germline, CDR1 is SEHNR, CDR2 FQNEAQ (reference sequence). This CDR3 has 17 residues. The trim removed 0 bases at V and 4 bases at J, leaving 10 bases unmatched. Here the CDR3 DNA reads TGTGCCAGCAGCTTAGCGATAAGCGGGGACGCCGCAGATACGCAGTATTTT. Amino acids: CASSLAISGDAADTQYF.

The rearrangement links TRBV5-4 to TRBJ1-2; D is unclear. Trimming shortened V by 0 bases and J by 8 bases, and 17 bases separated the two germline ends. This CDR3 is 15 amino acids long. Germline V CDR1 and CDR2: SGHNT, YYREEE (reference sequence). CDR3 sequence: CASSLGHDTSPGYTF. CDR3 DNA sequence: TGTGCCAGCAGCTTGGGACACGACACCTCCCCGGGCTACACCTTC.

DNA for the CDR3: TGTGCCAGCAGCTATTATCGGGGACAGGGGTCAACCCTGCAGTTCTTC. Protein: CASSYYRGQGSTLQFF. The J gene is TRBJ2-1, the V gene TRBV11-2, with 10 bases lining up with TRBD1. The CDR3 sequence is 16 residues long. The ends lost 4 bases at V and 12 bases at J; junction bases unmatched: 15. Per germline, CDR1 SGHAT and CDR2 FQNNGV.

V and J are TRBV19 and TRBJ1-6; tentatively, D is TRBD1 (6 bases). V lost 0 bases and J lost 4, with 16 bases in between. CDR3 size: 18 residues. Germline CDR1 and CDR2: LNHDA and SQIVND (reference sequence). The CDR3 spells CASSIDLGGGGYNSPLHF. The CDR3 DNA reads TGTGCCAGTAGTATAGATCTCGGGGGCGGGGGGTATAATTCACCCCTCCACTTT.

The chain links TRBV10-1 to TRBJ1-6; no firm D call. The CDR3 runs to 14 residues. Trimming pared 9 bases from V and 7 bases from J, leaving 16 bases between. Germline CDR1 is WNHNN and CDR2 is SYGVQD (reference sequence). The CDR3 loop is CASSPGSPNSPLHF. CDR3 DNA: TGCGCCAGTTCCCCGGGGAGTCCGAATTCACCCCTCCACTTT.

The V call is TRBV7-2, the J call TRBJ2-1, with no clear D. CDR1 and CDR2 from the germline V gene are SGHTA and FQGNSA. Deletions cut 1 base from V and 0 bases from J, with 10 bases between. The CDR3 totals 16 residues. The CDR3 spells CASSLGNSLSYNEQFF. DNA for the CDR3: TGTGCCAGCAGCTTAGGTAACTCTCTCTCCTACAATGAGCAGTTCTTC.

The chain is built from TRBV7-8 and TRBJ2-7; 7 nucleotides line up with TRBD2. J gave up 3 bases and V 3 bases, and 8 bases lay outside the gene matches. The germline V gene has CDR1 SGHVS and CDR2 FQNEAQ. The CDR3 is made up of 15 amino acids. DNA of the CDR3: TGTGCCAGCAGCTTTATCGGCGGGAGATACTACGAGCAGTACTTC. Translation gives CASSFIGGRYYEQYF. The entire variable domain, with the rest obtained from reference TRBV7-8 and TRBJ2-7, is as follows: GAGVSQSPRYKVAKRGQDVALRCDPISGHVSLFWYQQALGQGPEFLTYFQNEAQLDKSGLPSDRFFAERPEGSVSTLKIQRTQQEDSAVYLCASSFIGGRYYEQYFGPGTRLTVT.

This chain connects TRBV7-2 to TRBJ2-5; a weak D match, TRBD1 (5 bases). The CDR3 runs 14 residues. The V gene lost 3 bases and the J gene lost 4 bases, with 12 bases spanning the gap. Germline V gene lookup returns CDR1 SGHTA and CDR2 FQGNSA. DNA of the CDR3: TGTGCCAGCAGCTTCGTCAGGGCGGTAGAGACCCAGTACTTC. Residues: CASSFVRAVETQYF.

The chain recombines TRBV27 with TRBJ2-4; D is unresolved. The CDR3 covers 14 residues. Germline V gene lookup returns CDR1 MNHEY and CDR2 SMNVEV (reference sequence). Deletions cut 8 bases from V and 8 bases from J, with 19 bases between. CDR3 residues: CASPPSPTGHIQYF. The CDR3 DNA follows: TGTGCCAGCCCCCCCTCCCCGACGGGTCACATTCAGTACTTC.

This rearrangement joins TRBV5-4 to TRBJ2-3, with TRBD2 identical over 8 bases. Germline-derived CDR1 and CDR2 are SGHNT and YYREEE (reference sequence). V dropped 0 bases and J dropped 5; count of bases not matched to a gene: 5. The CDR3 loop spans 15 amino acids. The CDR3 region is CASSLDGGAGDTQYF. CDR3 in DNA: TGTGCCAGCAGCTTGGACGGGGGGGCGGGAGATACGCAGTATTTT.

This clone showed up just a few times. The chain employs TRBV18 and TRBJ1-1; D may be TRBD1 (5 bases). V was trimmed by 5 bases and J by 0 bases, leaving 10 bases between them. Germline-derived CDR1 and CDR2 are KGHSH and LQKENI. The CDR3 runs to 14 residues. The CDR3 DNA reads TGTGCCAGCTCAAGGGGCAGCATGAACACTGAAGCTTTCTTT. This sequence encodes CASSRGSMNTEAFF.